This TCR beta chain was recorded in a study of blood T cells in healthy people across ages. Primed by a sample-barcoded 5' primer and a J-beta primer mix, a second PCR proceeded for roughly 6 to 12 cycles. A template-switch adaptor that had 12 random nucleotides put a tag on each cDNA molecule. TCRdb itself ran the 5' RACE reads through MiXCR, one entry per CDR3 protein. The sample contains 1.5 million or so distinct CDR3 sequences, approximately 42% of which appear only once. This clonotype has a handful of counts. The antigen remains unidentified. General study findings and limits: Diversity was estimated from one million T cells, and these estimates were considered underestimates. Unsorted PBMCs prevented conclusive naive versus antigen-experienced comparison.

Caucasian individuals from Russia who were healthy and aged roughly 6 to 90 acted as donors. J was trimmed by 2 bases and V by 0 bases; bases with no gene match: 7. The CDR3 runs to 18 residues. Germline V CDR1 and CDR2: MNHEY, SVGAGI. The chain carries TRBV6-5 and TRBJ2-6; TRBD2 agrees at 7 bases. The origin of this receptor is a woman younger than 30 in good health. What was sequenced was blood. The CDR3 reads CASSYSTGEGPGANVLTF. CDR3 coding DNA: TGTGCCAGCAGTTACTCAACGGGGGAGGGTCCTGGGGCCAACGTCCTGACTTTC.